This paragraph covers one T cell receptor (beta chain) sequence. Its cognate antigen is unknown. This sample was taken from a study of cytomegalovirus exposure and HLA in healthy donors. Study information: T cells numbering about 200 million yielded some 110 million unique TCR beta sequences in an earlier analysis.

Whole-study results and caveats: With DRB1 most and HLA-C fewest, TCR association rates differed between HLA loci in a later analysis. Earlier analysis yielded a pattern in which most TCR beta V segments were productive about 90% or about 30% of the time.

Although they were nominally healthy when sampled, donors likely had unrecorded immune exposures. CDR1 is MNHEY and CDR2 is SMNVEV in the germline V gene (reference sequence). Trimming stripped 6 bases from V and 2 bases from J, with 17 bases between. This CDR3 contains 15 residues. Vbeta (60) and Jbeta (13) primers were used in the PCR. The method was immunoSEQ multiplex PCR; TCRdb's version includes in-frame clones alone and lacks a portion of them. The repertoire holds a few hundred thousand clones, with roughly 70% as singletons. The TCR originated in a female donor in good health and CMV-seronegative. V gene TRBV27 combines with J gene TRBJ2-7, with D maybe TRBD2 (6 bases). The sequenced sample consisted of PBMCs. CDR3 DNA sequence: TGTGCCAGCAGACTGGGTAGCGGAGGGACCTACGAGCAGTACTTC. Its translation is CASRLGSGGTYEQYF.